The 21 T cell receptor beta chains presented below share a single source sample, sequenced in a study of metastatic and nonmetastatic thyroid tumors. TCRdb reanalyzed the PCR reads via MiXCR. The sample comprises about 93,000 clones, roughly 13% of which are singletons, and approximately 11% rests with the top ten. Nobody among the patients had been given any treatment before thyroid surgery. Sample: blood. These receptor sequences come from a female donor with papillary thyroid cancer or a benign thyroid nodule (not recorded which). Some clones in this sample may be carry-over from other donors' samples.

This clone has ten or more counts. V is TRBV19 and J is TRBJ2-3; the D gene is possibly TRBD1 (5 bases). Trimming took 2 bases from V and 0 from J, leaving 12 bases between them. CDR3 length equals 16 residues. Germline CDR1 and CDR2: LNHDA and SQIVND (reference sequence). The CDR3 region has the DNA TGTGCCAGTAGTATAACAGGCGCGACTAGCACAGATACGCAGTATTTT. Protein: CASSITGATSTDTQYF.

This clone was found a few times. The CDR3 reads CASSETTGSGNTIYF. The CDR3 nucleotides read TGTGCCAGCAGTGAAACTACAGGGTCTGGAAACACCATATATTTT. The chain combines TRBV6-1 with TRBJ1-3, with D possibly TRBD1 on 6 matching bases. Trimming shortened V by 2 bases and J by 1 base, and 9 bases separated the two germline ends. Germline V lookup: CDR1 MNHNS, CDR2 SASEGT. The CDR3 is made up of 15 amino acids.

This clone was counted between two and nine times. This sequence joins TRBV12-3 or TRBV12-4 and TRBJ1-1; D unresolved. This CDR3 is built from 12 residues. Trimming stripped 5 bases from V and 7 bases from J, with 11 bases between. For the CDR3, the DNA is TGTGCCAGCAGTCGTACCGGATATGAAGCTTTCTTT. It yields the protein CASSRTGYEAFF.

This clone came up a few times. This CDR3 is also generated by other DNA sequences in the sample. The chain has TRBV25-1 and TRBJ1-2; tentative D call: TRBD1 (6 bases). The germline V gene has CDR1 MGHDK and CDR2 SYGVNS. V lost 6 bases, J lost 4 bases, and 18 bases lay in between. The CDR3 is 15 residues long. As DNA, the CDR3 is TGTGCCAGCAGAGGGGACAAGGGTCTTAGCTATGGCTACACCTTC. This sequence encodes CASRGDKGLSYGYTF.

There are many counts of this clone. V usage is TRBV29-1 and J usage is TRBJ1-2, with unresolved D. Germline V lookup: CDR1 SQVTM, CDR2 ANQGSEA. Trimming took off 6 bases at V and 8 bases at J, with 13 bases between the two ends. This CDR3 has 11 amino acids. The DNA of the CDR3 is TGCAGCGTAGGAGGGCAGGAAGGCTACACCTTC. Its protein product is CSVGGQEGYTF.

Many counts were recorded for this clone. The chain carries TRBV28 and TRBJ2-7; no clear D gene. The CDR3 contains 15 residues. CDR1 and CDR2 (germline): MDHEN, SYDVKM. V was pared by 2 bases and J by 2 bases, with 13 bases between. This chain's CDR3 is CASSLQPVPAYEQYF. The CDR3 nucleotides read TGTGCCAGCAGTTTACAGCCCGTCCCCGCCTACGAGCAGTACTTC. The full variable domain, with the rest looked up from reference TRBV28 and TRBJ2-7, is DVKVTQSSRYLVKRTGEKVFLECVQDMDHENMFWYRQDPGLGLRLIYFSYDVKMKEKGDIPEGYSVSREKKERFSLILESASTNQTSMYLCASSLQPVPAYEQYFGPGTRLTVT.

This clone was observed many times. Distinct nucleotide sequences in the sample also encode this CDR3. V usage is TRBV9 and J usage is TRBJ1-1, with D possibly matching TRBD1 (6 bases). CDR3 length equals 14 residues. Germline CDR1 is SGDLS and CDR2 is YYNGEE. The V and J ends lost 0 bases and 6 bases respectively, with 12 bases between them. The CDR3 coding sequence is TGTGCCAGCAGCGTAGGGCCGGGGGCCGCTGAAGCTTTCTTT. This translates into CASSVGPGAAEAFF.

The rearrangement links TRBV12-3 or TRBV12-4 to TRBJ2-1, with unresolved D. V lost 6 bases, J lost 4 bases, and 10 bases lay in between. The CDR3 has 13 amino acids. The CDR3 DNA reads as TGTGCCAGCAGGGAGAATTCATACAATGAGCAGTTCTTC. It yields the protein CASRENSYNEQFF.

This clone was recorded once. A much larger clone differs from this one at a single base, so this may be a read error. Distinct nucleotide sequences in the sample also encode this CDR3. V is TRBV5-6 and J is TRBJ1-1; a weak D match, TRBD1 (6 bases). CDR3 length: 13 residues. Germline lookup yields CDR1 SGHDT and CDR2 YYEEEE. The CDR3 sequence is CASSLVRDTEAFF. CDR3 DNA sequence: TGTGCCAGCAGCTTGGTCAGGGACACTGAAGCCTTCTTT.

This clone was seen many times. The CDR3 reads CASSLTQSGSSYEQYF. Here the CDR3 DNA reads TGTGCCAGCAGCTTGACCCAAAGCGGAAGCTCCTACGAGCAGTACTTC. The chain joins TRBV11-2 to TRBJ2-7; tentatively, D is TRBD2 (5 bases). This CDR3 contains 16 residues. Germline CDR1 reads SGHAT; CDR2 reads FQNNGV. V was clipped by 3 bases and J by 0 bases, with 15 bases between them.

The V gene is TRBV27, the J gene TRBJ2-7; tentatively, D is TRBD1 (5 bases). The CDR3 has 12 residues. Germline CDR1 MNHEY, CDR2 SMNVEV (reference sequence). CDR3 nucleotide sequence: TGTACCGGCAGCCCTAGGGGATCCGAGCAGTACTTC. Translated: CTGSPRGSEQYF.

This clone was recorded many times. This chain connects TRBV7-3 to TRBJ2-5; D remains ambiguous. V was cut by 2 bases and J by 2 bases, with 6 bases left in between. This CDR3 spans 13 amino acids. The V gene's germline CDR1 is SGHTA and CDR2 FQGTGA. The CDR3 DNA sequence: TGTGCCAGCAGCTTATCCATGCAAGAGACCCAGTACTTC. It encodes CASSLSMQETQYF.

There are a few counts of this clone. A much larger clone lies one base from this, so it may be a read error. The chain is built from TRBV11-2 and TRBJ2-5; TRBD2 matches 7 bases. CDR1 and CDR2 (germline): SGHAT, FQNNGV. J was trimmed by 4 bases and V by 5 bases; bases with no gene match: 13. CDR3 size: 16 residues. The CDR3: CASSLLVGGPVETQYF. The DNA for the CDR3 is TGTGCCAGCAGCCTACTAGTGGGAGGGCCGGTAGAGACCCAGTACTTC.

This clone was seen repeatedly, ten times or more. The chain links TRBV20-1 to TRBJ2-5, with a possible D match to TRBD1 (5 bases). V lost 1 base and J lost 2, with 5 bases in between. This CDR3 is built from 12 residues. Germline V lookup: CDR1 DFQATT, CDR2 SNEGSKA (reference sequence). The CDR3: CSARGQQETQYF. CDR3 nucleotide sequence: TGCAGTGCTAGAGGACAGCAAGAGACCCAGTACTTC.

This clone showed up many times. The V gene is TRBV9, the J gene TRBJ2-3; D may be TRBD1 or TRBD2 (5 bases each). The CDR3 sequence is 13 residues long. Deletions cut 0 bases from V and 8 bases from J, with 10 bases between. In germline, CDR1 is SGDLS, CDR2 YYNGEE. CDR3 region: CASSVGGVGTQYF. The CDR3 DNA follows: TGTGCCAGCAGCGTAGGAGGGGTCGGTACGCAGTATTTT.

This clone was seen ten or more times. The chain combines TRBV7-8 with TRBJ2-7, with 9 nucleotides matching TRBD1. V dropped 5 bases and J dropped 1; count of bases not matched to a gene: 3. This CDR3 has 14 residues. In germline, CDR1 is SGHVS, CDR2 FQNEAQ. DNA of the CDR3: TGTGCCAGCAGCCTCGGGACAGGGTCCTACGAGCAGTACTTC. Its translation: CASSLGTGSYEQYF.

In its sample, this clone was seen many times. The chain carries TRBV30 and TRBJ2-6, with 7 bases identical to TRBD1. After removal of 3 bases from V and 1 base from J, the junction contained 6 bases not matched to a gene. The length of the CDR3 is 16 residues. Germline-derived CDR1 and CDR2 are GTSNPN and SVGIG (reference sequence). CDR3 in DNA: TGTGCCTGGAGGAAAGAGGGGGCTTCTGGGGCCAACGTCCTGACTTTC. It translates to CAWRKEGASGANVLTF.

V and J are TRBV5-4 and TRBJ2-5; D is unclear. Looked up from germline, CDR1 is SGHNT and CDR2 is YYREEE (reference sequence). The CDR3 has 14 residues. V lost 4 bases and J lost 2, with 12 bases in between. The DNA of the CDR3 is TGTGCCAGCAGCATCGTGGGCAGACAAGAGACCCAGTACTTC. It encodes CASSIVGRQETQYF.

This clone was seen ten or more times. A much larger clonotype is one base distant, so this may be a read error. The chain is built from TRBV27 and TRBJ2-1, with 11 positions matching TRBD2. Trimming at V came to 5 bases and at J to 0 bases, leaving 6 bases not matched to a gene. Germline-derived CDR1 and CDR2 are MNHEY and SMNVEV (reference sequence). The length of the CDR3 is 17 residues. The CDR3 nucleotides read TGTGCCAGCAGTGCGGGACTAGCGGCTATCTCCTACAATGAGCAGTTCTTC. It translates to CASSAGLAAISYNEQFF.

The chain combines TRBV28 with TRBJ2-3; no firm D call. Between the trimmed V and J ends, which lost 5 bases and 0 bases, there was a span of 18 bases. The CDR3 is 17 amino acids. The germline CDR1 and CDR2 sequences are MDHEN and SYDVKM. The CDR3 DNA reads as TGTGCCAGCAGTCCCACCCCCGATACCCAAAGCACAGATACGCAGTATTTT. Protein: CASSPTPDTQSTDTQYF.

There are many counts of this clone. The J gene is TRBJ1-5, the V gene TRBV12-3 or TRBV12-4; no firm D call. The CDR3 extends over 13 amino acids. Between the trimmed V and J ends, which lost 6 bases and 6 bases, there was a span of 12 bases. In DNA, the CDR3 is TGTGCCAGCAGCCCCGGACGGTCTCAGCCCCAGCATTTT. This codes for CASSPGRSQPQHF.